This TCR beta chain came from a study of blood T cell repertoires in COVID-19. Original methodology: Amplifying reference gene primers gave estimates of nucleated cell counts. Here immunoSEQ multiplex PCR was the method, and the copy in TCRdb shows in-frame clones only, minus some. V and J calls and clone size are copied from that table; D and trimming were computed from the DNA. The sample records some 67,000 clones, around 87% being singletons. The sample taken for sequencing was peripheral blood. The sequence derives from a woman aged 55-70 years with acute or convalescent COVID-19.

CDR3 nucleotide sequence: TGTGCCAGCAGCTTAGCTCACCAAGAGACCCAGTACTTC. Its translation is CASSLAHQETQYF. The rearrangement uses TRBV11-2 and TRBJ2-5; D unclear. Trimming cost V 1 base and J 0 bases, with 3 bases left between them. Germline assignment: CDR1 SGHAT and CDR2 FQNNGV. The CDR3 length is 13 residues.